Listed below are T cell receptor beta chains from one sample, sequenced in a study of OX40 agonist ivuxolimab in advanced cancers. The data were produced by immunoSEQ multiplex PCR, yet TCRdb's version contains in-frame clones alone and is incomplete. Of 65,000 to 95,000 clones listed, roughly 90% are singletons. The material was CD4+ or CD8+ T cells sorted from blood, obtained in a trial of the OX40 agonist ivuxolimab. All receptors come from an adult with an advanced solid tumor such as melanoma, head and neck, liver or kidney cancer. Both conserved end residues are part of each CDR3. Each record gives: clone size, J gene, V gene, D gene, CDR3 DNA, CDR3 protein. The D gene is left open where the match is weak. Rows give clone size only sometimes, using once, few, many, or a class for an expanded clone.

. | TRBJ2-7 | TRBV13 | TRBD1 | TGTGCCAGCAGGCAACAGGGGAGCTCCTACGAGCAGTACTTC | CASRQQGSSYEQYF
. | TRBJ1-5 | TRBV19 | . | TGTGCCAGTAGTGTCAGGGGTCAGCCCCAGCATTTT | CASSVRGQPQHF
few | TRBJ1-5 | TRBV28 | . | TGTGCCAGCAGTCGGGGGCGCGGGTCGGGGGAGCCCCAGCATTTT | CASSRGRGSGEPQHF
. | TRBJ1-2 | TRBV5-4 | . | TGTGCCAGCAGCTTGAGTCAGGCTTCTTATGGCTACACCTTC | CASSLSQASYGYTF
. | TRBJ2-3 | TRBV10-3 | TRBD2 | TGTGCCATCAGTGCAGCGGGAGGGCCCACAGATACGCAGTATTTT | CAISAAGGPTDTQYF
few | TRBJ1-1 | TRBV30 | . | TGTGCCTGGGACGACTTTCTGAACACTGAAGCTTTCTTT | CAWDDFLNTEAFF
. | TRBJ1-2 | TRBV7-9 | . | TGTGCCAGCAGCTTGAACTATGGCTACACCTTC | CASSLNYGYTF
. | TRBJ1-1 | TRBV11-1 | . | TGTGCCAGCAGCTTCAATGCAGGGGAGCTTAACACTGAAGCTTTCTTT | CASSFNAGELNTEAFF
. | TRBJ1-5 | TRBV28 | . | TGTGCCAGCAGTTTCCTGGGGAAGAGAAGCAATCAGCCCCAGCATTTT | CASSFLGKRSNQPQHF
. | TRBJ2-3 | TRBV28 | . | TGTGCCAGCAGTTTTACAGAGTCGGGAGATACGCAGTATTTT | CASSFTESGDTQYF
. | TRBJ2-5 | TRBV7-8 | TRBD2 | TGTGCCAGCACCTCCCCCCTCACGCGGGAGATCGAAGAGACCCAGTACTTC | CASTSPLTREIEETQYF
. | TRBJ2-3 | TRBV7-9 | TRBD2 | TGTGCCAGCAGTTTAGCGGGGTCTAGCACAGATACGCAGTATTTT | CASSLAGSSTDTQYF
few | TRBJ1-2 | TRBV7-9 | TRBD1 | TGTGCCAGCAGCCTACGGACAGGGGATGGCTACACCTTC | CASSLRTGDGYTF
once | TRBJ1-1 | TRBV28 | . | TGTGCCAGCAGTTTATGGGGGGCGAAAGCTTTCTTT | CASSLWGAKAFF
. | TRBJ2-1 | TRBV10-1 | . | TGCGCCAGCAGTGTCGGGACATGGGACAATGAGCAGTTCTTC | CASSVGTWDNEQFF
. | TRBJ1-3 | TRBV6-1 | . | TGTGCCAGCAGTGAAGGATACTACTCTGGAAACACCATATATTTT | CASSEGYYSGNTIYF
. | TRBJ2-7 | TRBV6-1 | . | TGTGCCAGCAATGGGGACGGTTCCTACGAGCAGTACTTC | CASNGDGSYEQYF